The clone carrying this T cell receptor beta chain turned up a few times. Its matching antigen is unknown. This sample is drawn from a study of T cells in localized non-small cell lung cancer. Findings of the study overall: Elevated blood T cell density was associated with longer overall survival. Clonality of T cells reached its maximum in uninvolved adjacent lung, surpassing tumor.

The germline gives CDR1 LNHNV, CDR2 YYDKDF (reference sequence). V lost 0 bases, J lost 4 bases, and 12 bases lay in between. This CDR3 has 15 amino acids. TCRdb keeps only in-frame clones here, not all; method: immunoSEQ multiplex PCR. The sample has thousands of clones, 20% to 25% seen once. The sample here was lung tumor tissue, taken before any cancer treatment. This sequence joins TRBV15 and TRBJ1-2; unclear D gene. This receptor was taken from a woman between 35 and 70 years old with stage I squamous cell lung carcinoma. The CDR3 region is CATSRERREAYGYTF. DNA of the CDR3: TGTGCCACCAGCAGAGAACGCCGGGAGGCCTATGGCTACACCTTC.